These 15 T cell receptor beta chains were sequenced from one sample in a study of cytomegalovirus exposure and HLA in healthy donors. PCR used 60 Vbeta primers and 13 Jbeta primers. Clones were sequenced by immunoSEQ multiplex PCR, and TCRdb holds only the in-frame ones, with some missing. This sample carries 90,000 to 140,000 clones, over 70% of them seen once, and the ten largest clones take about 5.3%. Sequencing was done on a sample of PBMCs. Receptors were obtained from a male donor in good health and CMV-seronegative.

The J gene is TRBJ1-1, the V gene TRBV7-9, with TRBD1 matching 9 bases. Germline V gene lookup returns CDR1 SEHNR and CDR2 FQNEAQ (reference sequence). Trimming removed 4 bases from V and 3 bases from J; junction bases left unmatched: 3. The CDR3 totals 14 residues. CDR3 amino acids: CASSSRQGDTEAFF. The CDR3, as DNA: TGTGCCAGCAGCTCAAGACAGGGGGACACTGAAGCTTTCTTT.

This clone came up once. The chain couples TRBV14 to TRBJ2-3; D may be TRBD2 (6 bases). This CDR3 spans 13 amino acids. Trimming removed 4 bases from V and 1 base from J, with 6 bases in between. The germline gives CDR1 SGHDN, CDR2 FVKESK. Here the CDR3 reads CASSLAGTDTQYF. The DNA of the CDR3 is TGTGCCAGCAGCCTAGCGGGCACAGATACGCAGTATTTT.

V and J are TRBV7-9 and TRBJ2-7, with 7 bases aligning to TRBD1. The CDR3 consists of 16 residues. J lost 6 bases, V lost 1 base, and 12 bases had no gene match. Germline lookup yields CDR1 SEHNR and CDR2 FQNEAQ (reference sequence). CDR3: CASSLGQRGRLGEQYF. The CDR3 DNA follows: TGTGCCAGCAGCTTAGGGCAAAGGGGGCGGCTTGGCGAGCAGTACTTC.

This clone was picked up many times. The chain recombines TRBV4-2 with TRBJ2-1, with 8 bases aligning to TRBD1. CDR3 length: 15 amino acids. Germline trimming cut 4 bases from V and 3 bases from J; bases unmatched to any gene: 5. Per germline, CDR1 LGHNA and CDR2 YNFKEQ. DNA for the CDR3: TGTGCCAGCAGCCCCTTGACAGGGGTCTACAATGAGCAGTTCTTC. It is translated as CASSPLTGVYNEQFF.

This clone has just a few counts. The chain uses TRBV5-6 and TRBJ1-5, with D possibly matching TRBD1 (6 bases). The germline V gene encodes CDR1 SGHDT and CDR2 YYEEEE. V was shortened by 2 bases and J by 7 bases, with 13 bases between the two germline ends. This CDR3 is built from 14 residues. The CDR3 DNA sequence: TGTGCCAGCAGCTTCAAAGGCAGGGGACAGCCCCAGCATTTT. Translation gives CASSFKGRGQPQHF.

The genes are TRBV6-6 and TRBJ2-7, with D tentatively TRBD2 (5 bases). The CDR3 covers 14 residues. The V gene lost 6 bases and the J gene lost 1 base, with 13 bases spanning the gap. In germline, CDR1 is MNHNY, CDR2 SVGAGI (reference sequence). The CDR3: CASRPRDNSYEQYF. The CDR3 DNA reads as TGTGCCAGCAGGCCCCGGGATAATTCCTACGAGCAGTACTTC.

The gene calls are TRBV10-3 and TRBJ2-5; 12 bases agree with TRBD2. V shed 8 bases and J 3 bases; nucleotides not matched to a gene: 4. The germline gives CDR1 ENHRY, CDR2 SYGVKD. The CDR3 contains 14 residues. Here the CDR3 reads CAISSGRGEETQYF. DNA of the CDR3: TGTGCCATCTCTAGCGGGAGGGGAGAAGAGACCCAGTACTTC.

The chain links TRBV5-1 to TRBJ1-1; D possibly corresponds to TRBD1 (6 bases). The CDR3 loop spans 13 amino acids. Germline values: CDR1 SGHRS, CDR2 YFSETQ. Trimming took off 0 bases at V and 7 bases at J, with 10 bases between the two ends. In DNA form, the CDR3 reads TGCGCCAGCAGCTTGGAGGGGGTTGGTGAAGCTTTCTTT. Translation: CASSLEGVGEAFF.

This clone is a singleton in its sample. V usage is TRBV27 and J usage is TRBJ2-5, with D possibly being TRBD1 (6 bases). Germline CDR1 MNHEY, CDR2 SMNVEV (reference sequence). The length of the CDR3 is 12 residues. Trimming took 4 bases from V and 4 from J, leaving 7 bases between them. This CDR3 is CASSSGVETQYF. The CDR3 nucleotides read TGTGCCAGCAGTTCAGGGGTAGAGACCCAGTACTTC.

CDR3: CASNPDRGRNTGELFF. CDR3 in DNA: TGTGCCAGCAACCCCGACAGGGGTCGCAACACCGGGGAGCTGTTTTTT. This chain uses TRBV2 with TRBJ2-2; 8 bases are a match to TRBD1. CDR1 and CDR2 from the germline V gene are SNHLY and FYNNEI. This CDR3 region has 16 residues. With 7 bases clipped from V and 2 bases from J, the junction kept 9 bases outside the gene matches. The full variable domain, with the rest looked up from reference TRBV2 and TRBJ2-2, is EPEVTQTPSHQVTQMGQEVILRCVPISNHLYFYWYRQILGQKVEFLVSFYNNEISEKSEIFDDQFSVERPDGSNFTLKIRSTKLEDSAMYFCASNPDRGRNTGELFFGEGSRLTVL.

The J gene is TRBJ2-1, the V gene TRBV21-1; the table calls TRBD2, which could not be checked here. TRBV21-1 is marked as a pseudogene. The CDR3 contains 16 residues. The CDR3 region has the DNA TGTGCCAGCAGCAAACCGGGGGGGAGCTCCTACAATGAGCAGTTCTTC. This encodes CASSKPGGSSYNEQFF.

A few counts support this clone. The rearrangement joins TRBV28 to TRBJ1-6; D possibly corresponds to TRBD1 (6 bases). Trimming took off 10 bases at V and 5 bases at J, with 21 bases between the two ends. CDR1 and CDR2 (germline): MDHEN, SYDVKM. There are 16 residues in the CDR3. CDR3: CATIRDTRHNNSPLHF. The CDR3 nucleotides are TGTGCCACTATCAGGGACACGCGACACAATAATTCACCCCTCCACTTT. Drawing the rest from reference TRBV28 and TRBJ1-6, the complete variable domain is DVKVTQSSRYLVKRTGEKVFLECVQDMDHENMFWYRQDPGLGLRLIYFSYDVKMKEKGDIPEGYSVSREKKERFSLILESASTNQTSMYLCATIRDTRHNNSPLHFGNGTRLTVT.

This clone was detected only once. The chain is built from TRBV7-2 and TRBJ2-7, with TRBD2 matching 7 bases. Germline trimming cut 5 bases from V and 3 bases from J; bases unmatched to any gene: 7. The length of the CDR3 is 14 residues. Germline CDR1 and CDR2: SGHTA and FQGNSA. The CDR3 region has the DNA TGTGCCAGCAGCCCCCGGCGGGAGAACTACGAGCAGTACTTC. It yields the protein CASSPRRENYEQYF.

V and J are TRBV15 and TRBJ1-4, with 9 bases aligning to TRBD1. V lost 2 bases to trimming and J lost 1 base; unmatched junction nucleotides: 11. The length of the CDR3 is 19 residues. The V gene's germline CDR1 is LNHNV and CDR2 YYDKDF (reference sequence). The CDR3 is CATSRPGQGSAETNEKLFF. CDR3 DNA: TGTGCCACCAGCAGACCGGGACAGGGATCGGCGGAAACTAATGAAAAACTGTTTTTT.

The J gene is TRBJ2-7, the V gene TRBV6-6; 12 nucleotides match TRBD1. Per the germline V gene, CDR1 is MNHNY and CDR2 is SVGAGI (reference sequence). V lost 6 bases to trimming and J lost 5 bases; unmatched junction nucleotides: 5. The CDR3 is made up of 14 amino acids. CDR3 region: CASSTGTGGDEQYF. CDR3 nucleotide sequence: TGTGCCAGCAGCACCGGGACAGGGGGCGACGAGCAGTACTTC.